The text below deals with one T cell receptor (beta chain). The CDR3 runs to 13 residues. With 0 bases removed from V and 4 bases from J, the gap between germline ends came to 8 bases. Germline lookup yields CDR1 GTSNPN and CDR2 SVGIG (reference sequence). The entry originates in a study of early T cells in non-severe SARS-CoV-2 infection. Each cDNA molecule carried a unique molecular identifier. TCRdb re-called the 5' RACE reads with MiXCR, one entry per CDR3 protein. The table has approximately 40,000 distinct CDR3 sequences, approximately 11% seen once. The TCR sequence derives from an adult who was a healthcare worker with PCR-confirmed SARS-CoV-2 infection or an uninfected control (not recorded which). The sequencing input was whole blood. V is TRBV30 and J is TRBJ2-3, with D possibly being TRBD1 (5 bases). The CDR3 nucleotides are TGTGCCTGGAGTGTACGACAGTCAGATACGCAGTATTTT. Translation gives CAWSVRQSDTQYF.